Reported below is one T cell receptor beta chain. As yet, its antigen is unknown. Sequencing targeted TCR beta in T cells from blood (CD8+ and CD4+). The entry originates in a study of CD8 T cells in Susac syndrome. Broader study findings: CD4+ T cell repertoires in Susac syndrome lacked clonal expansion.

The CDR3 is 15 amino acids. V lost 5 bases and J lost 0; bases outside the gene matches: 6. CDR1 and CDR2 from the germline V gene are MNHNY and SVGAGI (reference sequence). cDNA came from about 0.46 to 1 ug RNA primed by random hexamers. The TCR beta CDR3 was amplified by immunoSEQ multiplex PCR across 54 Vbeta, 13 Jbeta. MiXCR, applied by TCRdb to the immunoSEQ multiplex PCR reads, yields one record per CDR3 protein. This sample has 150,000 to 190,000 distinct CDR3 sequences, with approximately 95% found just once. This clonotype was obtained from a human donor with Susac syndrome. The chain joins TRBV6-6 to TRBJ2-5; 7 bases match TRBD1. Source material: CD4+ T cells from PBMCs. This chain's CDR3 is CASSLTGTDQETQYF. CDR3 DNA: TGTGCCAGCAGTCTCACCGGGACAGACCAAGAGACCCAGTACTTC.